The T cell receptor beta chain described here comes from a study of cytomegalovirus exposure and HLA in healthy donors. Overall study context: Both the roughly 120 validation repertoires and the 666 first-cohort repertoires used the same platform, as reported by a later analysis. Study outcomes and limitations: The investigators catalogued 150 or so TCR beta chains as cytomegalovirus-associated.

The validation cohort, a group of 120 subjects, included the donors and was separate from the roughly 670-subject first cohort. The V gene end was trimmed by 6 bases and the J gene end by 3 bases; junction bases not matched to a gene: 3. The CDR3 has 13 residues. CDR1 and CDR2 from the germline V gene are LGHNT and FRNRAP. This clone was counted only a few times. Its antigen remains unknown. Method: immunoSEQ multiplex PCR; TCRdb's copy keeps in-frame clones and lacks some. This repertoire shows some 150,000 clones, approximately 86% found once; its top ten account for 2.7%. The chain combines TRBV12-5 with TRBJ2-5, with 8 bases identical to TRBD1. The sample taken for sequencing was PBMCs. The clonotype was recovered from a man in his late teens or twenties in good health and CMV-seropositive. The CDR3 DNA reads as TGTGCTAGTGGGATACAGGGGGAAGAGACCCAGTACTTC. Translating it yields CASGIQGEETQYF.